This entry lists 3 T cell receptor beta chains sequenced from one sample in a study of T cell responses to AZD1222 COVID-19 vaccine. Profiling relied on immunoSEQ multiplex PCR, and the TCRdb table lists in-frame clones only, not all of them. In the table there are approximately 140,000 clones, more than 85% of which are singletons. Sequencing used peripheral blood, obtained on day 0 of AZD1222 vaccination. These receptors originate from an adult in good health.

The chain couples TRBV24-1 to TRBJ1-1; D is possibly TRBD1 (6 bases). V was trimmed by 9 bases and J by 0 bases, leaving 19 bases between them. The germline V gene has CDR1 KGHDR and CDR2 SFDVKD. The CDR3 is made up of 16 amino acids. The CDR3 loop reads CATSRGRDTVNTEAFF. The DNA for the CDR3 is TGTGCCACCTCGCGAGGAAGGGACACCGTGAACACTGAAGCTTTCTTT.

This clone showed up just once. This rearrangement joins TRBV3-1 (or the pseudogene TRBV3-2) to TRBJ2-1; no clear D. Trimming removed 1 base from V and 5 bases from J, with 21 bases in between. The CDR3 runs to 18 residues. The V gene's germline CDR1 is LGHDT and CDR2 YNNKEL (reference sequence). In DNA, the CDR3 is TGTGCCAGCAGCCAAGCCCCTTATGGGGTGAATTTGGACAATGAGCAGTTCTTC. Its translation is CASSQAPYGVNLDNEQFF.

Written as DNA, the CDR3 is TGTGCCTGGAGTAGTACAGGGTGGTTTCAGCCCCAGCATTTT. The encoded protein is CAWSSTGWFQPQHF. The chain carries TRBV30 and TRBJ1-5; a possible D gene is TRBD1 (6 bases). The CDR3 is 14 residues long. V lost 2 bases and J 6 bases, leaving 14 bases between the germline ends. Per the germline V gene, CDR1 is GTSNPN and CDR2 is SVGIG (reference sequence).